Below are 10 T cell receptor beta chains sequenced from a single sample in a study of cytomegalovirus exposure and HLA in healthy donors. PCR involved 60 Vbeta and 13 Jbeta primers. TCRdb's copy holds only in-frame clones and misses some; the assay was immunoSEQ multiplex PCR. The sample consists of under 200,000 clones, 70% to 80% of them appearing once. The sequencing sample was made of PBMCs. The receptors derive from a man in his fifties or sixties in good health and CMV-seronegative.

The chain carries TRBV28 and TRBJ2-5; D may be TRBD2 (6 bases). Germline V lookup: CDR1 MDHEN, CDR2 SYDVKM. The CDR3 spans 12 residues. The CDR3, as DNA: TGTAGCGCCCTAGCGATCGGAGAGACCCAGTACTTC. Its translation is CSALAIGETQYF.

This sequence joins TRBV6-1 and TRBJ1-4, with TRBD1 matching over 11 bases. The germline CDR1 and CDR2 sequences are MNHNS and SASEGT. The CDR3 has 15 amino acids. V lost 6 bases, J lost 7 bases, and 7 bases stayed unmatched. CDR3 sequence reads: CASRPVGTGGEKLFF. In DNA, the CDR3 is TGTGCCAGCAGGCCAGTGGGGACAGGGGGTGAAAAACTGTTTTTT.

The chain carries TRBV10-3 and TRBJ2-7; tentatively, D is TRBD2 (6 bases). Trimming removed 0 bases from V and 0 bases from J, with 9 bases in between. CDR1 and CDR2 from the germline V gene are ENHRY and SYGVKD. The length of the CDR3 is 15 residues. The CDR3 is CAISESRGSSYEQYF. In DNA, the CDR3 is TGTGCCATCAGTGAGTCTCGGGGGAGCTCCTACGAGCAGTACTTC.

The chain employs TRBV28 and TRBJ2-6, with 8 positions matching TRBD1. The trim removed 1 base at V and 3 bases at J, leaving 2 bases unmatched. In germline, CDR1 is MDHEN, CDR2 SYDVKM. There are 16 residues in the CDR3. The CDR3 region is CASSLSGGYGANVLTF. As DNA, the CDR3 is TGTGCCAGCAGTTTATCAGGGGGCTATGGGGCCAACGTCCTGACTTTC. Drawing the rest from reference TRBV28 and TRBJ2-6, the complete variable domain is DVKVTQSSRYLVKRTGEKVFLECVQDMDHENMFWYRQDPGLGLRLIYFSYDVKMKEKGDIPEGYSVSREKKERFSLILESASTNQTSMYLCASSLSGGYGANVLTFGAGSRLTVL.

The CDR3 coding sequence is TGTGCCAGCAGTCGGGGACAGGGGGACGAGCAGTACTTC. Translating it yields CASSRGQGDEQYF. This chain uses TRBV6-5 with TRBJ2-7; 11 bases match TRBD1. The CDR3 length is 13 residues. Germline trimming cut 5 bases from V and 5 bases from J; bases unmatched to any gene: 2. Per the germline V gene, CDR1 is MNHEY and CDR2 is SVGAGI.

This clone was seen a few times. The chain links TRBV6-5 to TRBJ2-2; D is perhaps TRBD1 (5 bases). V lost 2 bases, J lost 5 bases, and 9 bases lay in between. This CDR3 has 14 amino acids. CDR1 and CDR2 from the germline V gene are MNHEY and SVGAGI. The CDR3 loop reads CASSYGHQTGELFF. The CDR3 bases are TGTGCCAGCAGTTACGGACACCAAACCGGGGAGCTGTTTTTT.

The V call is TRBV7-9, the J call TRBJ2-3; D perhaps matches TRBD2 (5 bases). V was cut by 5 bases and J by 0 bases, with 12 bases left in between. Germline assignment: CDR1 SEHNR and CDR2 FQNEAQ (reference sequence). The CDR3 contains 15 residues. CDR3 nucleotide sequence: TGTGCCAGCAGCCCGAGCGGAGTCAGCACAGATACGCAGTATTTT. Protein product: CASSPSGVSTDTQYF.

V and J are TRBV7-9 and TRBJ2-5; 14 positions agree with TRBD2. This CDR3 spans 17 amino acids. V trimming: 5 bases; J trimming: 2 bases; junction bases outside the gene matches: 7. CDR1 and CDR2 from the germline V gene are SEHNR and FQNEAQ (reference sequence). For the CDR3, the DNA is TGTGCCAGCAGCCGACTAGCGGGAGGGGTGGATCAAGAGACCCAGTACTTC. Amino acid sequence: CASSRLAGGVDQETQYF.

The J gene is TRBJ2-1, the V gene TRBV7-9; TRBD1 matches at 7 bases. After removal of 2 bases from V and 5 bases from J, the junction contained 6 bases not matched to a gene. CDR1 and CDR2 from the germline V gene are SEHNR and FQNEAQ (reference sequence). The CDR3 consists of 15 residues. CDR3 DNA: TGTGCCAGCAGCTTATACCCAGGGGGTAACAATGAGCAGTTCTTC. Its protein product is CASSLYPGGNNEQFF.

The V call is TRBV11-1, the J call TRBJ2-7; 7 bases are shared with TRBD1. The CDR3 is 14 amino acids. The ends lost 3 bases at V and 6 bases at J; junction bases unmatched: 8. From germline, CDR1 is SGHAT and CDR2 FQDESV (reference sequence). The CDR3 loop reads CASSFDRAVSEQYF. The CDR3 nucleotides are TGTGCCAGCAGCTTCGACAGGGCGGTGAGCGAGCAGTACTTC. The variable domain in full, completed from reference TRBV11-1 and TRBJ2-7, reads EAEVAQSPRYKITEKSQAVAFWCDPISGHATLYWYRQILGQGPELLVQFQDESVVDDSQLPKDRFSAERLKGVDSTLKIQPAELGDSAMYLCASSFDRAVSEQYFGPGTRLTVT.